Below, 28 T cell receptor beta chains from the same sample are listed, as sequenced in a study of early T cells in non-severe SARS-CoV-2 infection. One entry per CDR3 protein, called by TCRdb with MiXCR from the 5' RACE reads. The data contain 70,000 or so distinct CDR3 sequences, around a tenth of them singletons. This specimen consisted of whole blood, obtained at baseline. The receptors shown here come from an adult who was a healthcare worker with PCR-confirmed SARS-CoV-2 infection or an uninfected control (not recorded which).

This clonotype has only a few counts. The CDR3 loop is CASATDRGGEKLFF. CDR3 nucleotides: TGTGCTAGTGCTACGGACAGGGGTGGAGAAAAACTGTTTTTT. The chain combines TRBV12-5 with TRBJ1-4; 9 bases line up with TRBD1. The CDR3 is made up of 14 amino acids. The V segment lost 7 bases and the J segment 8 bases; nucleotides outside the gene matches: 8. Germline CDR1 and CDR2: LGHNT and FRNRAP.

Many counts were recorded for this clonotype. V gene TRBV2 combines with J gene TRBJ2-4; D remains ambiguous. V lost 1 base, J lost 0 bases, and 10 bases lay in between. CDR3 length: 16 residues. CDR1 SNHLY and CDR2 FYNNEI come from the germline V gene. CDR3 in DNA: TGTGCCAGCAGTGAAGGCCTCCTACCAGCCAAAAACATTCAGTACTTC. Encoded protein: CASSEGLLPAKNIQYF.

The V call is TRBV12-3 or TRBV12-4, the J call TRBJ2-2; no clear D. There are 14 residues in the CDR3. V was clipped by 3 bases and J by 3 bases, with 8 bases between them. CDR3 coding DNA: TGTGCCAGCAGTTTGCGAGGAGACACCGGGGAGCTGTTTTTT. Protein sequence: CASSLRGDTGELFF.

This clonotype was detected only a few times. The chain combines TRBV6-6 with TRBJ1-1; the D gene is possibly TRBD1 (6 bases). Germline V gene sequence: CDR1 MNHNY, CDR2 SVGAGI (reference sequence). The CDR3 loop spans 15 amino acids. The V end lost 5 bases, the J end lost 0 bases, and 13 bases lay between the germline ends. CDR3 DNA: TGTGCCAGCAGTGAAAGGACAGCTTTGAACACTGAAGCTTTCTTT. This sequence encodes CASSERTALNTEAFF.

The CDR3 DNA sequence: TGTGCCAGCTCCCATAAGGGTCAAATGAATTCACCCCTCCACTTT. This translates into CASSHKGQMNSPLHF. The gene calls are TRBV18 and TRBJ1-6; D is undetermined. V was shortened by 6 bases and J by 7 bases, with 16 bases between the two germline ends. This CDR3 comprises 15 residues. Per the germline V gene, CDR1 is KGHSH and CDR2 is LQKENI.

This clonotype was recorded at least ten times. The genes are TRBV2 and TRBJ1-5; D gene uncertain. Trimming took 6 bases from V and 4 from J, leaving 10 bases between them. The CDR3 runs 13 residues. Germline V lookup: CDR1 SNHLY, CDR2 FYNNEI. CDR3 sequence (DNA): TGTGCCAGCAGCCCCTCCACTAATCAGCCCCAGCATTTT. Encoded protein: CASSPSTNQPQHF.

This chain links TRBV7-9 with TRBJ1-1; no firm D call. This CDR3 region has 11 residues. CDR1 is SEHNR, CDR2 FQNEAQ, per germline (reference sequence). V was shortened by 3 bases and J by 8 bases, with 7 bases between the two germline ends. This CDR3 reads CASSFMAEAFF. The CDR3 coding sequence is TGTGCCAGCAGCTTTATGGCAGAAGCTTTCTTT.

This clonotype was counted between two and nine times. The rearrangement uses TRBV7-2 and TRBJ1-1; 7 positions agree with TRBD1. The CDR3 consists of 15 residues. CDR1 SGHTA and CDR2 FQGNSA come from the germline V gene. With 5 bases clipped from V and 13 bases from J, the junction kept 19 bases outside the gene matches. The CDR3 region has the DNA TGTGCCAGCAGCCTGAAGGGGGCGGGGGTTGCTTCAGTTTTCTTT. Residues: CASSLKGAGVASVFF. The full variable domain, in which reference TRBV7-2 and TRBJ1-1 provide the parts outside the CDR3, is GAGVSQSPSNKVTEKGKDVELRCDPISGHTALYWYRQSLGQGLEFLIYFQGNSAPDKSGLPSDRFSAERTGGSVSTLTIQRTQQEDSAVYLCASSLKGAGVASVFFGQGTRLTVV.

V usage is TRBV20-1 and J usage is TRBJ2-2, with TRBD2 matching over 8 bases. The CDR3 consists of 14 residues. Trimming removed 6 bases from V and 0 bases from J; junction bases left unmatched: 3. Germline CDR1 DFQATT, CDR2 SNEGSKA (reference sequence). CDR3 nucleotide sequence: TGCAGTGCCCGCGGGGGGACGAACACCGGGGAGCTGTTTTTT. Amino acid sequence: CSARGGTNTGELFF.

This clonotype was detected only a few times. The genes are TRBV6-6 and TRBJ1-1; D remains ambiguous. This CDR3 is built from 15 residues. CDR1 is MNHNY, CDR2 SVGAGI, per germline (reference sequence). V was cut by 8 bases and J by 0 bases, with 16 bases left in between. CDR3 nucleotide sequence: TGTGCCAGCTCTACGGGAACAGCCTTGAACACTGAAGCTTTCTTT. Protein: CASSTGTALNTEAFF.

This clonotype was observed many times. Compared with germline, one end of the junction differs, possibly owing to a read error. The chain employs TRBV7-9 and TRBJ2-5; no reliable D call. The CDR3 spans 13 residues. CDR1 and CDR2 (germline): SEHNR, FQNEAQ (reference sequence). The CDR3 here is CACSSSGPKTQYF. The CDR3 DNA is TGTGCCTGCAGCTCCTCGGGCCCGAAGACCCAGTACTTC.

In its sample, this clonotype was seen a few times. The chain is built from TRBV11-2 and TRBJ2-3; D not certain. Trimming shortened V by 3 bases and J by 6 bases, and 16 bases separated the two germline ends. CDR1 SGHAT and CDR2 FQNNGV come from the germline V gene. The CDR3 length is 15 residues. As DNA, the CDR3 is TGTGCCAGCAGCTTCGGCGGCCGCGTTACCGATACGCAGTATTTT. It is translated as CASSFGGRVTDTQYF.

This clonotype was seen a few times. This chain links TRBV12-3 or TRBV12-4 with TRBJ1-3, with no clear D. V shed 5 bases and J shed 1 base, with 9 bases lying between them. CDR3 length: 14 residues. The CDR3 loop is CASSARLSGNTIYF. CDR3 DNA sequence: TGTGCCAGCAGTGCCAGGCTGTCTGGAAACACCATATATTTT.

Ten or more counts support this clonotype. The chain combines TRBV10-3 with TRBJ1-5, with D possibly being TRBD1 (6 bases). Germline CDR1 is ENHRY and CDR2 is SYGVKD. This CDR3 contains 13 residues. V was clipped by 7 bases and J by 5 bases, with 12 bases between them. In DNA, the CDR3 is TGTGCCATCAAACGGGGGGCCGATCAGCCCCAGCATTTT. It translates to CAIKRGADQPQHF.

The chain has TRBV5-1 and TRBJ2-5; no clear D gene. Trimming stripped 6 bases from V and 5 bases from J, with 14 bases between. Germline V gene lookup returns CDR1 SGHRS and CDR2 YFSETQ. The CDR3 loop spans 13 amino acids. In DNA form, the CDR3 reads TGCGCCAGCAACCCTGGGTCCGGGGAGACCCAGTACTTC. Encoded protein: CASNPGSGETQYF.

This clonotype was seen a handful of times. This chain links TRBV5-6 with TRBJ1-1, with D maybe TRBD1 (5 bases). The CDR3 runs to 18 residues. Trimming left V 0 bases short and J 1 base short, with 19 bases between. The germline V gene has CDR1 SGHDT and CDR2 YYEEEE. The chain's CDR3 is CASSLGQGPFVRNTEAFF. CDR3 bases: TGTGCCAGCAGCTTGGGGCAGGGCCCGTTCGTCAGGAACACTGAAGCTTTCTTT.

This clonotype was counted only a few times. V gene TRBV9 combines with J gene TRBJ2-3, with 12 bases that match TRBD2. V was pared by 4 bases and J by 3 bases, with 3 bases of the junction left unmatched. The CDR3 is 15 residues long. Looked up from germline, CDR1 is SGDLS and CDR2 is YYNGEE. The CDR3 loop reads CASSSTSGRTDTQYF. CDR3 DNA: TGTGCCAGCAGCTCTACTAGCGGGAGGACAGATACGCAGTATTTT.

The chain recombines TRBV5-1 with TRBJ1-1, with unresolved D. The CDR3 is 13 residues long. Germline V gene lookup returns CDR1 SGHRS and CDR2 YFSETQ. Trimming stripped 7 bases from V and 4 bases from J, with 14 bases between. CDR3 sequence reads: CASLPDQGTEAFF. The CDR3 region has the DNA TGCGCCAGCCTCCCCGACCAAGGCACTGAAGCTTTCTTT.

The CDR3 spells CSAPLRNTEAFF. CDR3 sequence (DNA): TGCAGTGCCCCCCTCCGGAACACTGAAGCTTTCTTT. This chain connects TRBV20-1 to TRBJ1-1; no clear D gene. The V end was cut by 6 bases, the J end by 1 base, with 9 bases between. This CDR3 contains 12 residues. Germline CDR1 reads DFQATT; CDR2 reads SNEGSKA (reference sequence).

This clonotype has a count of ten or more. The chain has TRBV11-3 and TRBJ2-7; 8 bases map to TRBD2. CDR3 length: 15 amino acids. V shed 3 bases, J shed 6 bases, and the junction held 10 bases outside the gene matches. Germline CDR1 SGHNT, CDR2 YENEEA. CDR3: CASSFVSSGLSEQYF. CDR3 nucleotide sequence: TGTGCCAGCAGCTTCGTATCTAGCGGGTTGAGCGAGCAGTACTTC.

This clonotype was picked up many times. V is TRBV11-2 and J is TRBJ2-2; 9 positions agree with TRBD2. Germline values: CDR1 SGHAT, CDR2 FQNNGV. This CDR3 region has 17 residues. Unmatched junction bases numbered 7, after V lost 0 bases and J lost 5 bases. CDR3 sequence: CASSLDRPSGETGELFF. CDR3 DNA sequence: TGTGCCAGCAGCTTAGATCGGCCTAGCGGGGAAACCGGGGAGCTGTTTTTT.

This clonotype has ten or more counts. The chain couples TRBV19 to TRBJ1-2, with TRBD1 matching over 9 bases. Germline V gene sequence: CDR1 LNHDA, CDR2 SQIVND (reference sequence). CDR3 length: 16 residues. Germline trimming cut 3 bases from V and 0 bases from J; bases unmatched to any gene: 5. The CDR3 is CASSIQGQGPNYGYTF. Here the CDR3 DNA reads TGTGCCAGTAGTATCCAGGGACAGGGTCCTAACTATGGCTACACCTTC.

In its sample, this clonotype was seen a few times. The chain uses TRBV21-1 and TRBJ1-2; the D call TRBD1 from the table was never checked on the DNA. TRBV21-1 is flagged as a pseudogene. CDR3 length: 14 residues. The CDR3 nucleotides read TGTGCCAGCAGCAGCTCGGGACGCCTAAATGGCTACACCTTC. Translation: CASSSSGRLNGYTF.

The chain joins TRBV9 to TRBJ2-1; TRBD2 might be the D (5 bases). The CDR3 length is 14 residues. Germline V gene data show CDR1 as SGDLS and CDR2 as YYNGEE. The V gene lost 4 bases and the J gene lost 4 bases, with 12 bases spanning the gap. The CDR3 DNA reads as TGTGCCAGCAGCTCAATCGGGATTTACAATGAGCAGTTCTTC. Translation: CASSSIGIYNEQFF.

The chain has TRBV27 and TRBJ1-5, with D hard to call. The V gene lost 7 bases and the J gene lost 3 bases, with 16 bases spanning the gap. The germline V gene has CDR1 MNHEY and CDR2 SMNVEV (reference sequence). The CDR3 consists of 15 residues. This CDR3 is CASTPRWPDNQPQHF. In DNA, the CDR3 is TGTGCCAGCACCCCTCGGTGGCCCGACAATCAGCCCCAGCATTTT.

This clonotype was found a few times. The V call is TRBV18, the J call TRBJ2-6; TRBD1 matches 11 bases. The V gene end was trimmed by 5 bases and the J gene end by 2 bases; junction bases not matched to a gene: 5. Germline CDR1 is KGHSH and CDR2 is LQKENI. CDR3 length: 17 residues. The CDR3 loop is CASSSGTGGTGANVLTF. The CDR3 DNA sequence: TGTGCCAGCTCATCCGGGACAGGGGGTACTGGGGCCAACGTCCTGACTTTC.

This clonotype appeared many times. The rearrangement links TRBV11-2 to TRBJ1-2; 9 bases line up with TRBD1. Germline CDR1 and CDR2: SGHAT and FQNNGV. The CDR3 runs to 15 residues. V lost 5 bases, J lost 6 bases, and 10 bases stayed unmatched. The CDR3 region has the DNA TGTGCCAGCAGCGGGACAGGGAAATTGGTTGATGGCTACACCTTC. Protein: CASSGTGKLVDGYTF.

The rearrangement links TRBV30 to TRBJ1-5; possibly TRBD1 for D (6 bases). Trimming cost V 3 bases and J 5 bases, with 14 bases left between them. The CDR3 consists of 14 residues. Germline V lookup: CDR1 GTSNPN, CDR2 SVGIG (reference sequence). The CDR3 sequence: CAWRGTGLYQPQHF. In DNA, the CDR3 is TGTGCCTGGAGGGGTACAGGGTTGTATCAGCCCCAGCATTTT.